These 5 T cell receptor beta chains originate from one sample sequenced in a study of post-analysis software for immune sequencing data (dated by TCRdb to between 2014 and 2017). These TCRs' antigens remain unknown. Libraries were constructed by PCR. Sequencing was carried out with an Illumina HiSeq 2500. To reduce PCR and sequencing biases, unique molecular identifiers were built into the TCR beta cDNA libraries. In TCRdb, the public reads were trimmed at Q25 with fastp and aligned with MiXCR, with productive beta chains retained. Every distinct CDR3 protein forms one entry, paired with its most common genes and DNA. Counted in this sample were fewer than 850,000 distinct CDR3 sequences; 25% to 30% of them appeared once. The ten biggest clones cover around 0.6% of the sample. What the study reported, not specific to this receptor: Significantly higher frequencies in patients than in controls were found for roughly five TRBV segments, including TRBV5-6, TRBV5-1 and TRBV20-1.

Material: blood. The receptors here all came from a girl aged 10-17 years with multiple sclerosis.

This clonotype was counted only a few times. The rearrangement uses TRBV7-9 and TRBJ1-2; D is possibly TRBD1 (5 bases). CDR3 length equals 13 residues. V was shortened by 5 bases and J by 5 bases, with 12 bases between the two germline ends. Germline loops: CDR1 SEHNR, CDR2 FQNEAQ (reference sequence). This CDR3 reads CASSAPTGYGYTF. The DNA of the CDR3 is TGTGCCAGCAGCGCCCCAACAGGATATGGCTACACCTTC.

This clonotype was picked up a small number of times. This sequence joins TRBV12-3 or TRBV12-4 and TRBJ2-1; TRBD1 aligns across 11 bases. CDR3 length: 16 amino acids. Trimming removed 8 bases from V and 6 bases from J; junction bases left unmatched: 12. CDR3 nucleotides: TGTGCCAGCTCCCAAAAGGGGACAGGGGGAACCAATGAGCAGTTCTTC. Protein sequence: CASSQKGTGGTNEQFF.

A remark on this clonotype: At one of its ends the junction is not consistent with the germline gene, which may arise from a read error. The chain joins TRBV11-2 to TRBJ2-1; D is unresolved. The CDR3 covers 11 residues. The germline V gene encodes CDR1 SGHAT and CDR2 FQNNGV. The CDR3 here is CANSLAGEQFF. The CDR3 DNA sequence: TGTGCCAACAGCTTAGCCGGGGAGCAGTTCTTC.

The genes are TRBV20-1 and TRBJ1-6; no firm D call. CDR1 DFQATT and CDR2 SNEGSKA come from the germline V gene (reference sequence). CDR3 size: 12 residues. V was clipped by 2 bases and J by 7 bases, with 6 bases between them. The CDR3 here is CSARWTNSPLHF. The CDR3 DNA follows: TGCAGTGCTAGATGGACGAATTCACCCCTCCACTTT.

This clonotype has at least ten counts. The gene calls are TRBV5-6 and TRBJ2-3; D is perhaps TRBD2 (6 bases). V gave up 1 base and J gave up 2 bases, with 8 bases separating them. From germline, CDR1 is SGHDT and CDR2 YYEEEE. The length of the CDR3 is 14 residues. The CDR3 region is CASSLPDYTDTQYF. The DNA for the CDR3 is TGTGCCAGCAGCTTGCCGGACTACACAGATACGCAGTATTTT.